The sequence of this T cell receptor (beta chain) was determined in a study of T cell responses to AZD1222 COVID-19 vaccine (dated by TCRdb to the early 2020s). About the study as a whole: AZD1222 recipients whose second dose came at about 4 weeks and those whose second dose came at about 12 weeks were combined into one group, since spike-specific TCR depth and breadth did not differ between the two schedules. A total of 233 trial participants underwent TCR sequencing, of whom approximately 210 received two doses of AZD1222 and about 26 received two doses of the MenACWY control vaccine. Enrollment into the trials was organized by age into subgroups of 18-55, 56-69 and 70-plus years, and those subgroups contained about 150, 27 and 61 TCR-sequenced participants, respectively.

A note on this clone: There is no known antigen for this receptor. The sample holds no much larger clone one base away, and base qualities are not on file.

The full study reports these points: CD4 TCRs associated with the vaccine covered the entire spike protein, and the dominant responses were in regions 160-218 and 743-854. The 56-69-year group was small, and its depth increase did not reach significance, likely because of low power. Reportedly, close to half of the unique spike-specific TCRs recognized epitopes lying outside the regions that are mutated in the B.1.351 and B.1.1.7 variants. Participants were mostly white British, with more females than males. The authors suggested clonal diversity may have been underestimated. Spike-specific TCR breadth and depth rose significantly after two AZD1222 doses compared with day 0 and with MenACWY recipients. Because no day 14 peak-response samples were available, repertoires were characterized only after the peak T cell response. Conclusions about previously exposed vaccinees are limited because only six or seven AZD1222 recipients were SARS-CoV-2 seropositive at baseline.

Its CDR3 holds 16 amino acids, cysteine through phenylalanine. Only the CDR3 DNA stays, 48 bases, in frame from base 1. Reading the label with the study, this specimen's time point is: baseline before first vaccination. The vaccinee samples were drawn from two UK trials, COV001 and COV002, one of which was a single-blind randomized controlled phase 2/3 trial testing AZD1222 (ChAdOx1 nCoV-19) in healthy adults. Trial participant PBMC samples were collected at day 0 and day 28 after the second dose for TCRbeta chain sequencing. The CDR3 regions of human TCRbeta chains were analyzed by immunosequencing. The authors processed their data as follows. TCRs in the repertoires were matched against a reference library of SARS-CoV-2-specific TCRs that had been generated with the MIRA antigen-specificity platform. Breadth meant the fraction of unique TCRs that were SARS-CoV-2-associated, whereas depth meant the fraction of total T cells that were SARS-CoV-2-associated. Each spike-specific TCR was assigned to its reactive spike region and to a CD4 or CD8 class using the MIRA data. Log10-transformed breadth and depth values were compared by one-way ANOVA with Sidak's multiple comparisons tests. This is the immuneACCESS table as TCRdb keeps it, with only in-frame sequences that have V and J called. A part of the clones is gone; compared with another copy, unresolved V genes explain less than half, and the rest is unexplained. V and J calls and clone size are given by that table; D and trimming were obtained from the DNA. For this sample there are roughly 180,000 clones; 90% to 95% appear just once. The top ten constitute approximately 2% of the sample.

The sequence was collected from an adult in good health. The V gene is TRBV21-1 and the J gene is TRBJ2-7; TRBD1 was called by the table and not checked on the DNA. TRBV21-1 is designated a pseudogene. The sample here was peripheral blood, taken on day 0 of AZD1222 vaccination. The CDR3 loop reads CASSPRVAGADYEQYF. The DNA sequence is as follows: TGTGCCAGCAGCCCCCGAGTGGCAGGGGCCGATTACGAGCAGTACTTC.